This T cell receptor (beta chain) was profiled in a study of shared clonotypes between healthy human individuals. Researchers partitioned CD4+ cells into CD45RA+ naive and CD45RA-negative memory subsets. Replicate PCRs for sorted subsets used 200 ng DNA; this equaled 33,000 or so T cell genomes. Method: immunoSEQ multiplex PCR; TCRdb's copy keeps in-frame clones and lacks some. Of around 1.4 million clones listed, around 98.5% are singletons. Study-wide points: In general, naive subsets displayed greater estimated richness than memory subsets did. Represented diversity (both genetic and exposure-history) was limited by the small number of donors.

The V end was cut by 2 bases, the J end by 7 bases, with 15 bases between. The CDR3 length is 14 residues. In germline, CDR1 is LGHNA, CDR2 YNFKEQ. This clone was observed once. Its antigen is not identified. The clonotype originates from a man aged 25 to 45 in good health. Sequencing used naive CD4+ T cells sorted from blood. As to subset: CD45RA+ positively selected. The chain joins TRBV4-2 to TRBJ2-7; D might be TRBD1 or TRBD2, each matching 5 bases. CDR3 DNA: TGTGCCAGCAGCCAACTGGGACCAACACAGGAGCAGTACTTC. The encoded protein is CASSQLGPTQEQYF.